The next 20 T cell receptor beta chains were all read from a single sample in a study of blood T cell repertoires in COVID-19. The data were produced by immunoSEQ multiplex PCR, yet TCRdb's version contains in-frame clones alone and is incomplete. The sample comprises under 500,000 clones, around 87% of which are singletons, and roughly 1.1% rests with the top ten. The sequencing input was PBMCs or T cells enriched from blood (not recorded which). The receptors shown here come from a young man who had recovered from COVID-19.

This chain connects TRBV29-1 to TRBJ2-5, with TRBD2 matching 7 bases. Germline assignment: CDR1 SQVTM and CDR2 ANQGSEA. This CDR3 has 13 residues. Trimming cost V 4 bases and J 0 bases; bases outside gene matches: 2. CDR3 loop: CSVGGGYQETQYF. CDR3 nucleotide sequence: TGCAGCGTTGGGGGGGGATACCAAGAGACCCAGTACTTC.

The CDR3 is CASSSGQGESIRDQPQHF. The CDR3 region has the DNA TGTGCCAGTAGTTCGGGACAGGGGGAATCAATTAGGGATCAGCCCCAGCATTTT. The chain couples TRBV19 to TRBJ1-5, with 11 nucleotides matching TRBD1. The length of the CDR3 is 18 residues. V shed 5 bases, J shed 5 bases, and the junction held 14 bases outside the gene matches. The germline V gene encodes CDR1 LNHDA and CDR2 SQIVND (reference sequence).

The chain uses TRBV7-9 and TRBJ2-3; 7 bases map to TRBD1. Germline CDR1 SEHNR, CDR2 FQNEAQ (reference sequence). The CDR3 runs to 17 residues. The trim removed 5 bases at V and 1 base at J, leaving 12 bases unmatched. The DNA for the CDR3 is TGTGCCAGCAGCGGCCTCGACAGGGATTATGGCACAGATACGCAGTATTTT. Its translation: CASSGLDRDYGTDTQYF.

The chain couples TRBV7-9 to TRBJ1-1; TRBD1 matches 11 bases. The germline gives CDR1 SEHNR, CDR2 FQNEAQ (reference sequence). This CDR3 has 18 residues. J gave up 2 bases and V 1 base, and 9 bases lay outside the gene matches. DNA of the CDR3: TGTGCCAGCAGCTTAGGCTCCGGGACAGGGGGTAGAAACACTGAAGCTTTCTTT. It specifies CASSLGSGTGGRNTEAFF.

This clone was counted ten times or more. The chain has TRBV2 and TRBJ1-4; TRBD1 is a possible D gene (6 bases). This CDR3 spans 14 amino acids. V lost 6 bases and J lost 4, with 12 bases in between. Germline V gene data show CDR1 as SNHLY and CDR2 as FYNNEI. CDR3 loop: CASSRTAGNEKLFF. The CDR3 nucleotides are TGTGCCAGCAGCCGGACAGCCGGTAATGAAAAACTGTTTTTT.

The rearrangement uses TRBV7-2 and TRBJ2-1; no clear D. Trimming shortened V by 5 bases and J by 0 bases, and 17 bases separated the two germline ends. CDR1 is SGHTA, CDR2 FQGNSA, per germline. The CDR3 consists of 17 residues. CDR3 in amino acids: CASSQHGGDSSYNEQFF. The DNA for the CDR3 is TGTGCCAGCAGCCAACATGGCGGTGATAGCTCCTACAATGAGCAGTTCTTC. Full variable domain (missing parts from reference TRBV7-2 and TRBJ2-1): GAGVSQSPSNKVTEKGKDVELRCDPISGHTALYWYRQSLGQGLEFLIYFQGNSAPDKSGLPSDRFSAERTGGSVSTLTIQRTQQEDSAVYLCASSQHGGDSSYNEQFFGPGTRLTVL.

V is TRBV29-1 and J is TRBJ2-1, with 7 positions matching TRBD2. The V gene's germline CDR1 is SQVTM and CDR2 ANQGSEA. This CDR3 is built from 14 residues. Trimming at V came to 7 bases and at J to 1 base, leaving 7 bases not matched to a gene. The CDR3 protein is CSANSGISYNEQFF. The DNA of the CDR3 is TGCAGCGCAAACAGCGGGATTTCCTACAATGAGCAGTTCTTC.

V usage is TRBV11-1 and J usage is TRBJ2-7, with TRBD1 matching 8 bases. Trimming removed 5 bases from V and 3 bases from J; junction bases left unmatched: 9. The length of the CDR3 is 15 residues. From germline, CDR1 is SGHAT and CDR2 FQDESV (reference sequence). The CDR3 reads CASSIRQGIGYEQYF. As DNA, the CDR3 is TGTGCCAGCAGCATCCGACAGGGGATCGGCTACGAGCAGTACTTC.

The chain uses TRBV5-4 and TRBJ2-2; tentatively, D is TRBD1 (6 bases). Germline CDR1 reads SGHNT; CDR2 reads YYREEE (reference sequence). The V gene lost 5 bases and the J gene lost 1 base, with 15 bases spanning the gap. This CDR3 contains 16 residues. The CDR3, as DNA: TGTGCCAGCAGAAAACAGGGACCGATGAACACCGGGGAGCTGTTTTTT. Its protein product is CASRKQGPMNTGELFF.

This clone was seen a handful of times. V usage is TRBV5-1 and J usage is TRBJ1-3, with D hard to call. The CDR3 is 16 residues long. The V end was cut by 0 bases, the J end by 0 bases, with 10 bases between. The germline V gene encodes CDR1 SGHRS and CDR2 YFSETQ. The CDR3 protein is CASSLAGVDSGNTIYF. The CDR3 DNA reads TGCGCCAGCAGCTTGGCCGGGGTAGACTCTGGAAACACCATATATTTT.

The V gene is TRBV30, the J gene TRBJ1-1; TRBD1 matches at 11 bases. CDR3 size: 13 residues. Trimming removed 6 bases from V and 4 bases from J; junction bases left unmatched: 4. Per germline, CDR1 GTSNPN and CDR2 SVGIG (reference sequence). CDR3 in DNA: TGTGCCTGCCGGACAGGGGGCGGCACTGAAGCTTTCTTT. Translated: CACRTGGGTEAFF.

This chain uses TRBV13 with TRBJ2-3; D is perhaps TRBD1 (6 bases). The CDR3 length is 14 residues. V dropped 5 bases and J dropped 4 bases, with 13 bases sitting between them. Germline V gene data show CDR1 as PRHDT and CDR2 as FYEKMQ (reference sequence). Here the CDR3 reads CASSPWTEADTQYF. The DNA of the CDR3 is TGTGCCAGCAGCCCATGGACAGAGGCAGATACGCAGTATTTT.

This clone showed up just once. V usage is TRBV19 and J usage is TRBJ1-2; TRBD1 agrees at 7 bases. The length of the CDR3 is 13 residues. Germline trimming cut 6 bases from V and 5 bases from J; bases unmatched to any gene: 6. CDR1 and CDR2 from the germline V gene are LNHDA and SQIVND (reference sequence). This CDR3 reads CASRHPQGYGYTF. In DNA form, the CDR3 reads TGTGCCAGTAGGCACCCACAGGGGTATGGCTACACCTTC.

There are a few counts of this clone. The rearrangement joins TRBV10-3 to TRBJ2-1; weak D call: TRBD2 (6 bases). The CDR3 spans 17 residues. Trimming left V 3 bases short and J 9 bases short, with 24 bases between. Germline V gene sequence: CDR1 ENHRY, CDR2 SYGVKD. In DNA, the CDR3 is TGTGCCATCAGTGACCTTGGTCGGGAGATTATAGGCGGTGAGCAGTTCTTC. It encodes CAISDLGREIIGGEQFF.

As to this clone: A read error may account for a junction end that differs from germline. The chain employs TRBV28 and TRBJ2-5, with 9 bases lining up with TRBD1. The germline V gene has CDR1 MDHEN and CDR2 SYDVKM. This CDR3 has 13 amino acids. CDR3 in DNA: TGTGCCAGCCGCAGACAGGGGGGTTCCCACACCAACTTC. It encodes CASRRQGGSHTNF. Full variable domain (outside the CDR3, taken from reference TRBV28 and TRBJ2-5): DVKVTQSSRYLVKRTGEKVFLECVQDMDHENMFWYRQDPGLGLRLIYFSYDVKMKEKGDIPEGYSVSREKKERFSLILESASTNQTSMYLCASRRQGGSHTNFGPGTRLLVL.

The chain links TRBV29-1 to TRBJ1-2; D unclear. Germline V gene lookup returns CDR1 SQVTM and CDR2 ANQGSEA. This CDR3 has 10 residues. V was cut by 6 bases and J by 3 bases, with 5 bases left in between. The CDR3 DNA sequence: TGCAGCGTAGAGGACTATGGCTACACCTTC. Amino acids: CSVEDYGYTF.

The chain is built from TRBV7-6 and TRBJ2-1, with 10 positions matching TRBD2. Trimming took 5 bases from V and 6 from J; bases not matched to a gene: 10. The CDR3 totals 16 residues. From germline, CDR1 is SGHVS and CDR2 FNYEAQ. The CDR3 DNA reads as TGTGCCAGCAGCCAACAACCTAGCGGGAGCGGCAATGAGCAGTTCTTC. Translation gives CASSQQPSGSGNEQFF.

The chain uses TRBV2 and TRBJ2-1; no firm D call. The CDR3 length is 11 residues. Trimming removed 6 bases from V and 8 bases from J, with 8 bases in between. In germline, CDR1 is SNHLY, CDR2 FYNNEI. The CDR3 reads CASSLRDEQFF. The CDR3 bases are TGTGCCAGCAGCCTTCGGGATGAGCAGTTCTTC.

The chain joins TRBV7-8 to TRBJ1-1; unclear D gene. This CDR3 contains 13 residues. Germline assignment: CDR1 SGHVS and CDR2 FQNEAQ. The V end lost 1 base, the J end lost 10 bases, and 13 bases lay between the germline ends. The CDR3 DNA reads as TGTGCCAGCAGCTTAGAGTACGGGATATTAGCTTTCTTT. Translated, it gives CASSLEYGILAFF. The full variable domain, rest sourced from reference TRBV7-8 and TRBJ1-1, is GAGVSQSPRYKVAKRGQDVALRCDPISGHVSLFWYQQALGQGPEFLTYFQNEAQLDKSGLPSDRFFAERPEGSVSTLKIQRTQQEDSAVYLCASSLEYGILAFFGQGTRLTVV.

This clone was counted a single time. The genes are TRBV5-1 and TRBJ2-1; 7 nucleotides agree with TRBD2. After removal of 3 bases from V and 1 base from J, the junction contained 7 bases not matched to a gene. Germline V gene sequence: CDR1 SGHRS, CDR2 YFSETQ. This CDR3 is built from 16 residues. As DNA, the CDR3 is TGCGCCAGCAGCTCGATTAGCGGGTTATCCTACAATGAGCAGTTCTTC. Protein product: CASSSISGLSYNEQFF.